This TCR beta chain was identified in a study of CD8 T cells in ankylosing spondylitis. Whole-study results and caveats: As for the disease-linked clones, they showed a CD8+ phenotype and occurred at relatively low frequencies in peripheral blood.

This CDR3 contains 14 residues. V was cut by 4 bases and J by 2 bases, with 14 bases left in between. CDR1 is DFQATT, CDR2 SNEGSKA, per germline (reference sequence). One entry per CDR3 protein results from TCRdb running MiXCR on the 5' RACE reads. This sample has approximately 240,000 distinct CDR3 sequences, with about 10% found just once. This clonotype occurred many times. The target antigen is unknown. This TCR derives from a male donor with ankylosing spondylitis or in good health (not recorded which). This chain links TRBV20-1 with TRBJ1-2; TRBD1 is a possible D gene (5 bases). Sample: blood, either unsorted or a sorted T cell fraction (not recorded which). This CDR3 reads CSATKGTANYGYTF. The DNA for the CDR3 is TGCAGTGCTACCAAAGGGACCGCCAACTATGGCTACACCTTC.